This T cell receptor (beta chain) was observed in a study of blood T cell repertoires in COVID-19. Trimming cost V 5 bases and J 7 bases; bases outside gene matches: 6. Germline lookup yields CDR1 KGHSH and CDR2 LQKENI. CDR3 length equals 13 residues. Measured with immunoSEQ multiplex PCR; TCRdb has only the in-frame clones, and not every one. The sample has approximately 220,000 clones; roughly 85% are singletons. Sequenced material: PBMCs or T cells enriched from blood (not recorded which). This TCR came from a man between 35 and 55 years old who had recovered from COVID-19. This rearrangement joins TRBV18 to TRBJ2-7, with 9 bases lining up with TRBD1. The CDR3 DNA reads TGTGCCAGCTCAACAGGGACAGGGCGTGAGCAGTACTTC. This gives the protein CASSTGTGREQYF.